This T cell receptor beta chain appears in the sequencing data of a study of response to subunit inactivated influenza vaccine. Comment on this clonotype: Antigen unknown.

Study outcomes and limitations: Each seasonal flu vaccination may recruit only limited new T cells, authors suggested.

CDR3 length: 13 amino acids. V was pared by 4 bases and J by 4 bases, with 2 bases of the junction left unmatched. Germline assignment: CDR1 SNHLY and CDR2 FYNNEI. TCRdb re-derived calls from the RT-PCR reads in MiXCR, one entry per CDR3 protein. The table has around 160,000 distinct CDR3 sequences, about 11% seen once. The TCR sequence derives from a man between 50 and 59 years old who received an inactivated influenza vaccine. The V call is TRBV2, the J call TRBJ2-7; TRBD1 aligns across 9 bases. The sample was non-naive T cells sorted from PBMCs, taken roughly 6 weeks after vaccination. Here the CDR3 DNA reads TGTGCCAGCAGTGGCGGACAGGGGTACGAGCAGTACTTC. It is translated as CASSGGQGYEQYF. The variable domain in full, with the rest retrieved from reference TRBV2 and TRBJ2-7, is EPEVTQTPSHQVTQMGQEVILRCVPISNHLYFYWYRQILGQKVEFLVSFYNNEISEKSEIFDDQFSVERPDGSNFTLKIRSTKLEDSAMYFCASSGGQGYEQYFGPGTRLTVT.